This T cell receptor (beta chain) emerged from a study of T cell responses to AZD1222 COVID-19 vaccine. Study-level results: No day 14 peak samples; only post-peak repertoires were characterized. Epitopes outside B.1.351 and B.1.1.7 mutated regions reportedly drew nearly half of spike TCRs.

The assay was immunoSEQ multiplex PCR, and TCRdb's table has in-frame clones only and misses some. Among 120,000 or so clones listed, 70% to 90% were seen once. Looked up from germline, CDR1 is SNHLY and CDR2 is FYNNEI. The CDR3 runs to 15 residues. The ends were cut back, 0 bases at V and 4 bases at J, with 10 bases in the middle. On this clone itself: Antigen unknown.

The receptor was isolated from an adult in good health. The V call is TRBV2, the J call TRBJ2-1; D possibly corresponds to TRBD2 (7 bases). The specimen comprised peripheral blood, sampled on day 0 of AZD1222 vaccination. The CDR3 protein is CASSEAGGQYNEQFF. DNA of the CDR3: TGTGCCAGCAGTGAAGCGGGGGGGCAGTACAATGAGCAGTTCTTC.